The 2 T cell receptor beta chains reported below all come from one sample, sequenced in a study of cytomegalovirus exposure and HLA in healthy donors. In the PCR, 60 Vbeta and 13 Jbeta primers were used. The protocol was immunoSEQ multiplex PCR, while the TCRdb copy is restricted to in-frame clones and leaves out a portion. The sample contains roughly 140,000 clones, roughly 85% of which appear only once. Material: PBMCs. These TCRs come from a male donor in good health and CMV-seronegative.

This clone was picked up a small number of times. The gene calls are TRBV5-4 and TRBJ1-1; D possibly corresponds to TRBD1 (6 bases). This CDR3 spans 17 amino acids. The ends were cut back, 0 bases at V and 0 bases at J, with 15 bases in the middle. CDR1 is SGHNT and CDR2 is YYREEE in the germline V gene (reference sequence). This CDR3 is CASSLAGAIMVNTEAFF. The DNA of the CDR3 is TGTGCCAGCAGCTTGGCAGGGGCGATAATGGTGAACACTGAAGCTTTCTTT.

The chain is built from TRBV14 and TRBJ2-7; TRBD2 agrees at 7 bases. Germline V gene lookup returns CDR1 SGHDN and CDR2 FVKESK. V trimming: 4 bases; J trimming: 0 bases; junction bases outside the gene matches: 9. This CDR3 contains 16 residues. This CDR3 reads CASSLREGLGSYEQYF. CDR3 coding DNA: TGTGCCAGCAGCCTCCGTGAAGGACTAGGCTCCTACGAGCAGTACTTC.